Listed here are 22 T cell receptor beta chains from one sample, sequenced in a study of shared clonotypes between healthy human individuals. Assay: immunoSEQ multiplex PCR; the TCRdb copy retains only in-frame clones and omits some. This table has 1.5 million to 1.9 million clones, 95% to 99% appearing once. Sequenced: naive CD4+ T cells sorted from blood. Subset specified: CD45RA+ positively selected. The receptors originated from a young man in good health.

V is TRBV5-1 and J is TRBJ2-1; 7 nucleotides align to TRBD2. Germline V CDR1 and CDR2: SGHRS, YFSETQ. The CDR3 consists of 15 residues. The ends lost 4 bases at V and 1 base at J; junction bases unmatched: 5. The CDR3 DNA follows: TGCGCCAGCAGCCCAGCGGGACGTTCCTACAATGAGCAGTTCTTC. Translated: CASSPAGRSYNEQFF. The full variable domain, its missing parts supplied by reference TRBV5-1 and TRBJ2-1, is KAGVTQTPRYLIKTRGQQVTLSCSPISGHRSVSWYQQTPGQGLQFLFEYFSETQRNKGNFPGRFSGRQFSNSRSEMNVSTLELGDSALYLCASSPAGRSYNEQFFGPGTRLTVL.

The chain uses TRBV15 and TRBJ1-5, with D hard to call. Germline CDR1 and CDR2: LNHNV and YYDKDF (reference sequence). This CDR3 spans 14 amino acids. Trimming shortened V by 1 base and J by 5 bases, and 9 bases separated the two germline ends. CDR3 DNA sequence: TGTGCCACCAGCAGAGCACGGGTCGATCAGCCCCAGCATTTT. Amino acids: CATSRARVDQPQHF. Full variable domain (outside the CDR3, taken from reference TRBV15 and TRBJ1-5): DAMVIQNPRYQVTQFGKPVTLSCSQTLNHNVMYWYQQKSSQAPKLLFHYYDKDFNNEADTPDNFQSRRPNTSFCFLDIRSPGLGDTAMYLCATSRARVDQPQHFGDGTRLSIL.

V and J are TRBV9 and TRBJ2-3, with TRBD2 matching 15 bases. CDR3 size: 16 residues. Per germline, CDR1 SGDLS and CDR2 YYNGEE. V was clipped by 3 bases and J by 4 bases; unmatched bases: 3. The CDR3 coding sequence is TGTGCCAGCAGCGCGGGACTAGCGGGAGGCGCAGATACGCAGTATTTT. It specifies CASSAGLAGGADTQYF.

This clone was recorded once. The chain carries TRBV7-2 and TRBJ2-7; 7 nucleotides agree with TRBD2. Looked up from germline, CDR1 is SGHTA and CDR2 is FQGNSA. The CDR3 has 15 amino acids. After removal of 1 base from V and 5 bases from J, the junction contained 8 bases not matched to a gene. The CDR3 nucleotides are TGTGCCAGCAGCTTAGTTGGCGGGAGTTTCCACGAGCAGTACTTC. It yields the protein CASSLVGGSFHEQYF.

The chain couples TRBV5-1 to TRBJ1-4; 11 bases fit TRBD1. The CDR3 is 15 residues long. J lost 6 bases, V lost 4 bases, and 5 bases had no gene match. The germline V gene encodes CDR1 SGHRS and CDR2 YFSETQ. CDR3: CASSGGDRGYEKLFF. DNA for the CDR3: TGCGCCAGCAGCGGCGGGGACAGGGGGTATGAAAAACTGTTTTTT.

This CDR3 is CAWSFVTDTQYF. CDR3 sequence (DNA): TGTGCCTGGAGTTTTGTCACAGATACGCAGTATTTT. V usage is TRBV30 and J usage is TRBJ2-3; D is unclear. CDR1 GTSNPN and CDR2 SVGIG come from the germline V gene (reference sequence). V lost 2 bases to trimming and J lost 2 bases, with 5 bases between them. This CDR3 contains 12 residues.

The CDR3 coding sequence is TGCGCCAGCAGCCAAGGGACGATCGGCGAGCAGTACTTC. This sequence encodes CASSQGTIGEQYF. The chain uses TRBV5-1 and TRBJ2-7, with D perhaps given as TRBD1 or TRBD2 (5 bases each). From germline, CDR1 is SGHRS and CDR2 YFSETQ. V shed 4 bases and J shed 6 bases, with 14 bases lying between them. The length of the CDR3 is 13 residues.

This rearrangement joins TRBV29-1 to TRBJ1-2; D not resolved. The germline V and J ends were trimmed by 3 bases and 8 bases, with 25 bases remaining between them. CDR3 length equals 16 residues. Germline V gene sequence: CDR1 SQVTM, CDR2 ANQGSEA. CDR3 sequence: CSVEEGSGMGFKGYTF. DNA of the CDR3: TGCAGCGTTGAGGAAGGTTCCGGGATGGGGTTTAAGGGCTACACCTTC.

The chain combines TRBV27 with TRBJ2-7; D unclear. CDR1 and CDR2 from the germline V gene are MNHEY and SMNVEV (reference sequence). This CDR3 comprises 13 residues. V was clipped by 2 bases and J by 4 bases, with 9 bases between them. The DNA of the CDR3 is TGTGCCAGCAGTTTAAATCCCCCGTACGAGCAGTACTTC. Protein: CASSLNPPYEQYF.

V is TRBV9 and J is TRBJ2-1, with D perhaps matching TRBD1 (5 bases). Germline V gene lookup returns CDR1 SGDLS and CDR2 YYNGEE. This CDR3 is 16 amino acids long. Trimming shortened V by 2 bases and J by 6 bases, and 18 bases separated the two germline ends. CDR3 amino acids: CASSVGLGWGLNEQFF. In DNA, the CDR3 is TGTGCCAGCAGCGTCGGCCTCGGCTGGGGCCTCAATGAGCAGTTCTTC.

The chain recombines TRBV7-3 with TRBJ2-7; D is perhaps TRBD2 (5 bases). In germline, CDR1 is SGHTA, CDR2 FQGTGA. This CDR3 comprises 12 residues. The germline V and J ends were trimmed by 1 base and 4 bases, with 5 bases remaining between them. CDR3 in DNA: TGTGCCAGCAGCTTAAGGGAGTACGAGCAGTACTTC. Amino acids: CASSLREYEQYF.

The chain recombines TRBV27 with TRBJ1-2; 9 bases align to TRBD1. Germline assignment: CDR1 MNHEY and CDR2 SMNVEV (reference sequence). This CDR3 is 13 amino acids long. V lost 6 bases, J lost 8 bases, and 7 bases stayed unmatched. This CDR3 is CASSPQGAGGYTF. The CDR3 nucleotides read TGTGCCAGCAGCCCACAGGGGGCGGGCGGCTACACCTTC.

The CDR3 bases are TGTGCCATCCGACAGGGGGCTTACGAGCAGTACTTC. Its protein product is CAIRQGAYEQYF. The J gene is TRBJ2-7, the V gene TRBV10-3, with 10 nucleotides matching TRBD1. Trimming removed 8 bases from V and 4 bases from J; junction bases left unmatched: 2. The germline V gene encodes CDR1 ENHRY and CDR2 SYGVKD. This CDR3 contains 12 residues.

The chain has TRBV18 and TRBJ1-4; TRBD1 matches 12 bases. Trimming took 4 bases from V and 8 from J; bases not matched to a gene: 5. CDR1 is KGHSH, CDR2 LQKENI, per germline. The CDR3 is made up of 15 amino acids. The CDR3 is CASSQMGQGAEKLFF. CDR3 DNA sequence: TGTGCCAGCTCACAAATGGGACAGGGGGCCGAAAAACTGTTTTTT.

This chain uses TRBV5-1 with TRBJ2-1, with TRBD1 identical over 8 bases. The CDR3 extends over 14 amino acids. CDR1 SGHRS and CDR2 YFSETQ come from the germline V gene. J lost 8 bases, V lost 4 bases, and 8 bases had no gene match. CDR3 in DNA: TGCGCCAGCAGCGGTTCCGGGACAGGCGATGAGCAGTTCTTC. As protein: CASSGSGTGDEQFF.

As to this clone: This specimen includes other DNA sequences encoding the same CDR3. The chain links TRBV5-4 to TRBJ2-5; possible D gene TRBD2, 5 bases. This CDR3 comprises 13 residues. The ends were cut back, 2 bases at V and 1 base at J, with 6 bases in the middle. In germline, CDR1 is SGHNT, CDR2 YYREEE (reference sequence). CDR3 nucleotide sequence: TGTGCCAGCAGCTTTAGCGCCCAAGAGACCCAGTACTTC. Translation: CASSFSAQETQYF.

The V gene is TRBV5-6, the J gene TRBJ1-4, with 9 bases lining up with TRBD1. The V segment lost 4 bases and the J segment 5 bases; nucleotides outside the gene matches: 6. The CDR3 runs to 15 residues. The germline V gene encodes CDR1 SGHDT and CDR2 YYEEEE. The CDR3 DNA sequence: TGTGCCAGCAGCCGCCGACAGGGGGGGAATGAAAAACTGTTTTTT. Translated: CASSRRQGGNEKLFF.

The rearrangement joins TRBV28 to TRBJ2-1; 7 bases line up with TRBD2. The CDR3 runs to 18 residues. After removal of 3 bases from V and 1 base from J, the junction contained 12 bases not matched to a gene. Germline CDR1 reads MDHEN; CDR2 reads SYDVKM. CDR3 loop: CASSFSVGRSYSYNEQFF. The DNA of the CDR3 is TGTGCCAGCAGTTTTTCGGTCGGGAGGTCCTATTCCTACAATGAGCAGTTCTTC.

The chain employs TRBV6-6 and TRBJ2-1; D may be TRBD2 (5 bases). Germline V gene sequence: CDR1 MNHNY, CDR2 SVGAGI (reference sequence). The CDR3 length is 16 residues. V was cut by 2 bases and J by 6 bases, with 17 bases left in between. This chain's CDR3 is CASSYGPTNPSNEQFF. The CDR3 DNA follows: TGTGCCAGCAGTTACGGACCGACTAATCCATCCAATGAGCAGTTCTTC.

The chain is built from TRBV5-1 and TRBJ2-3, with TRBD2 matching over 15 bases. The J segment lost 5 bases and the V segment lost 5 bases, leaving 3 bases of the junction unmatched. This CDR3 comprises 15 residues. Germline loops: CDR1 SGHRS, CDR2 YFSETQ. CDR3 sequence (DNA): TGCGCCAGCAGGACGGGACTAGCGGGAGGAGATACGCAGTATTTT. Protein: CASRTGLAGGDTQYF.

The rearrangement uses TRBV27 and TRBJ2-7, with TRBD2 matching over 7 bases. Trimming removed 1 base from V and 5 bases from J; junction bases left unmatched: 8. Germline CDR1 and CDR2: MNHEY and SMNVEV (reference sequence). The CDR3 totals 15 residues. CDR3 sequence reads: CASSLFGRYRDEQYF. The CDR3 bases are TGTGCCAGCAGTTTATTCGGGAGGTATCGGGACGAGCAGTACTTC.

The chain employs TRBV5-1 and TRBJ1-4; 9 nucleotides align to TRBD1. Per germline, CDR1 SGHRS and CDR2 YFSETQ. V was pared by 1 base and J by 8 bases, with 6 bases of the junction left unmatched. This CDR3 is 15 amino acids long. CDR3 DNA: TGCGCCAGCAGCTTGAAAGGACAGGGGAAAGAAAAACTGTTTTTT. It specifies CASSLKGQGKEKLFF. The entire variable domain, with the rest obtained from reference TRBV5-1 and TRBJ1-4, is as follows: KAGVTQTPRYLIKTRGQQVTLSCSPISGHRSVSWYQQTPGQGLQFLFEYFSETQRNKGNFPGRFSGRQFSNSRSEMNVSTLELGDSALYLCASSLKGQGKEKLFFGSGTQLSVL.